This T cell receptor beta chain was sequenced in a study of T cell repertoires in cytomegalovirus infection. Study-level information: It was recently identified HLA-C-restricted and well-studied HLA-B-restricted CMV epitopes that the study used. In public TCR beta signatures, there were indications of both CMV infection and matching HLA type.

Study-wide findings and caveats: Within the response measured ex vivo, HLA-C-restricted CMV-specific TCR beta clonotypes were dominant.

Trimming removed 4 bases from V and 7 bases from J; junction bases left unmatched: 7. Germline lookup yields CDR1 SGHNT and CDR2 YYREEE (reference sequence). There are 14 residues in the CDR3. A single count supports this clonotype. What it binds is not known. Each CDR3 protein is one row after TCRdb ran MiXCR on the reads. The sample includes around 800,000 distinct CDR3 sequences, 30% to 35% of them seen just once. This chain uses TRBV5-4 with TRBJ2-1; 8 nucleotides agree with TRBD1. The input for sequencing was cultured CD8+ T cells from PBMCs, taken from culture after CMV antigen stimulation. The source is a human donor in good health (CMV status not recorded). Some clones in this sample may be carry-over from other donors' samples. CDR3 sequence reads: CASSGRTGSNEQFF. In DNA, the CDR3 is TGTGCCAGCAGCGGGAGGACAGGGTCTAATGAGCAGTTCTTC.